The 26 T cell receptor beta chains in this list originate from one sample, sequenced in a study of CD8+CD57+ T cells in acquired aplastic anemia. Profiling of TCR beta VDJ combinations and CDR3 sequences used genomic DNA as template. TCRdb itself ran the reads through MiXCR, one entry per CDR3 protein. Found here are approximately 150,000 distinct CDR3 sequences, 40% to 55% of them singletons; the top ten hold around 1%. Patients included in sequencing had previously demonstrated CD8+CD57+ cell expansion by flow cytometry. The sample comprised sorted CD4+, CD8+, or CD8+CD57+ T cells (not recorded which) from PBMCs. Receptors were obtained from a human donor with aplastic anemia.

This clonotype has at least ten counts. V gene TRBV11-2 combines with J gene TRBJ1-5; TRBD1 agrees at 11 bases. This CDR3 region has 19 residues. V dropped 5 bases and J dropped 2; count of bases not matched to a gene: 14. Germline V CDR1 and CDR2: SGHAT, FQNNGV. CDR3 sequence: CASSLRYPGQGAGNQPQHF. The CDR3, as DNA: TGTGCCAGCAGCCTTAGGTACCCAGGACAGGGGGCCGGCAATCAGCCCCAGCATTTT.

For this clonotype: It is likely a read error, because the conserved phenylalanine at the end of the CDR3 is missing. The J gene is TRBJ1-1, the V gene TRBV12-3 or TRBV12-4, with D hard to call. V lost 5 bases and J 8 bases, leaving 15 bases between the germline ends. The CDR3 totals 13 residues. The CDR3 here is CASSRVAVSEAFL. In nucleotides, the CDR3 is TGTGCCAGCAGTAGGGTAGCGGTTTCGGAAGCTTTCCTT.

In its sample, this clonotype was seen once. The chain employs TRBV12-3 or TRBV12-4 and TRBJ2-7; TRBD2 might be the D (7 bases). Trimming removed 4 bases from V and 5 bases from J, with 18 bases in between. The length of the CDR3 is 15 residues. CDR3 residues: CASSSPLRGGDEQYF. The CDR3 DNA sequence: TGTGCCAGCAGTTCCCCCTTACGCGGGGGCGACGAGCAGTACTTC.

This rearrangement joins TRBV25-1 to TRBJ1-5; D might be TRBD1 (6 bases). This CDR3 comprises 13 residues. CDR1 and CDR2 (germline): MGHDK, SYGVNS. CDR3 in DNA: TGTGCTGCACAGGGTGGGGGCAATCAGCCCCAGCATTTT. The encoded protein is CAAQGGGNQPQHF.

The gene calls are TRBV6-1 and TRBJ1-1, with 9 bases identical to TRBD1. After removal of 7 bases from V and 1 base from J, the junction contained 4 bases not matched to a gene. Looked up from germline, CDR1 is MNHNS and CDR2 is SASEGT. CDR3 size: 14 residues. CDR3 DNA: TGTGCCAGCACTGCGGACAGGGGGAACACTGAAGCTTTCTTT. It is translated as CASTADRGNTEAFF.

The rearrangement links TRBV5-4 to TRBJ2-5, with D perhaps matching TRBD2 (5 bases). The V end was cut by 5 bases, the J end by 4 bases, with 18 bases between. Germline V lookup: CDR1 SGHNT, CDR2 YYREEE (reference sequence). The CDR3 totals 15 residues. The CDR3, as DNA: TGTGCCAGCAGTTCCTACCTCGATGGGAGAGAGACCCAGTACTTC. Protein: CASSSYLDGRETQYF.

J is TRBJ2-7 and V is TRBV7-2; D not resolved. CDR1 and CDR2 (germline): SGHTA, FQGNSA. With 2 bases removed from V and 4 bases from J, the gap between germline ends came to 12 bases. There are 14 residues in the CDR3. The CDR3 spells CASSLSRSVYEQYF. For the CDR3, the DNA is TGTGCCAGCAGCTTATCGCGGTCGGTTTACGAGCAGTACTTC.

Many counts were recorded for this clonotype. The chain employs TRBV4-1 and TRBJ2-2, with a possible D match to TRBD1 (5 bases). Trimming took 1 base from V and 4 from J, leaving 16 bases between them. There are 17 residues in the CDR3. Germline V gives CDR1 MGHRA, CDR2 YSYEKL. The CDR3 here is CASSQANMGLSTGELFF. The CDR3 DNA reads as TGCGCCAGCAGCCAAGCCAATATGGGGCTCAGCACCGGGGAGCTGTTTTTT.

This clonotype was counted only a few times. This rearrangement joins TRBV10-3 to TRBJ2-3; 10 bases fit TRBD1. V was clipped by 10 bases and J by 6 bases; unmatched bases: 16. CDR3 length: 16 residues. Germline V gives CDR1 ENHRY, CDR2 SYGVKD. The CDR3 protein is CASRTGGRQGEDTQYF. The CDR3 DNA sequence: TGTGCCAGCAGGACAGGGGGACGACAGGGGGAGGATACGCAGTATTTT.

The chain couples TRBV10-3 to TRBJ2-3, with D maybe TRBD2 (7 bases). Germline assignment: CDR1 ENHRY and CDR2 SYGVKD. CDR3 size: 14 residues. V shed 8 bases and J shed 0 bases, with 12 bases lying between them. The DNA for the CDR3 is TGTGCCATCGGAGGGGGACTAAGCACAGATACGCAGTATTTT. The encoded protein is CAIGGGLSTDTQYF.

This chain connects TRBV10-3 to TRBJ2-5; 11 positions agree with TRBD2. This CDR3 comprises 19 residues. Germline values: CDR1 ENHRY, CDR2 SYGVKD. Trimming took 6 bases from V and 4 from J; bases not matched to a gene: 19. This chain's CDR3 is CAISGTASTSGSSRETQYF. CDR3 nucleotide sequence: TGTGCCATCAGCGGGACAGCTTCTACTAGCGGGAGTTCCCGAGAGACCCAGTACTTC.

This clonotype was recorded at least ten times. The gene calls are TRBV9 and TRBJ1-2, with D unresolved. Germline CDR1 is SGDLS and CDR2 is YYNGEE. This CDR3 has 12 residues. The ends were cut back, 3 bases at V and 8 bases at J, with 11 bases in the middle. CDR3 sequence: CASSEGTWGYTF. In DNA form, the CDR3 reads TGTGCCAGCAGCGAGGGAACTTGGGGCTACACCTTC.

The chain combines TRBV9 with TRBJ2-1; the D is unclear. Trimming removed 2 bases from V and 9 bases from J, with 12 bases in between. The CDR3 length is 13 residues. CDR1 and CDR2 (germline): SGDLS, YYNGEE. DNA for the CDR3: TGTGCCAGCAGCGTTGGTGTGGGGATTGAGCAGTTCTTC. Protein product: CASSVGVGIEQFF.

The chain employs TRBV7-8 and TRBJ1-2; no reliable D call. CDR1 and CDR2 from the germline V gene are SGHVS and FQNEAQ. V dropped 0 bases and J dropped 8 bases, with 10 bases sitting between them. The CDR3 has 13 amino acids. CDR3 in amino acids: CASSLAYGSGYTF. The CDR3 DNA is TGTGCCAGCAGCTTAGCGTATGGTAGCGGCTACACCTTC.

V is TRBV25-1 and J is TRBJ2-3, with TRBD1 matching over 8 bases. With V trimmed by 3 bases and J by 2 bases, 16 bases remained unmatched. The CDR3 contains 19 residues. Germline CDR1 is MGHDK and CDR2 is SYGVNS. The DNA of the CDR3 is TGTGCCAGCAGTGACGACAGGGGAAGTCGAGGCACACACACAGATACGCAGTATTTT. Residues: CASSDDRGSRGTHTDTQYF. The variable domain in full, completed from reference TRBV25-1 and TRBJ2-3, reads EADIYQTPRYLVIGTGKKITLECSQTMGHDKMYWYQQDPGMELHLIHYSYGVNSTEKGDLSSESTVSRIRTEHFPLTLESARPSHTSQYLCASSDDRGSRGTHTDTQYFGPGTRLTVL.

Here the CDR3 DNA reads TGTGCCATCGTGAGGGGATCCTACAATGAGCAGTTCTTC. It yields the protein CAIVRGSYNEQFF. This sequence joins TRBV2 and TRBJ2-1; D is tentatively TRBD1 or TRBD2 (5 bases each). The CDR3 loop spans 13 amino acids. Trimming removed 10 bases from V and 1 base from J, with 11 bases in between. Germline CDR1 SNHLY, CDR2 FYNNEI.

The chain combines TRBV4-3 with TRBJ2-1; TRBD1 matches at 7 bases. Losses at the gene ends were 8 bases for V and 3 bases for J; bases not matched to a gene: 4. Germline CDR1 reads LGHNA; CDR2 reads YSLEER. This CDR3 spans 13 amino acids. The CDR3 spells CASGDSYYNEQFF. For the CDR3, the DNA is TGCGCCAGCGGGGACAGCTACTACAATGAGCAGTTCTTC.

This clonotype showed up just once. The chain uses TRBV7-3 and TRBJ2-1, with 8 bases lining up with TRBD1. Germline lookup yields CDR1 SGHTA and CDR2 FQGTGA. The CDR3 runs 14 residues. The ends lost 5 bases at V and 7 bases at J; junction bases unmatched: 7. CDR3 residues: CASSEHRGSNEQFF. The CDR3 bases are TGTGCCAGCAGCGAACACAGGGGGTCGAATGAGCAGTTCTTC.

This clonotype has a handful of counts. This chain joins TRBV7-2 and TRBJ1-4; D is uncertain. The CDR3 has 12 amino acids. The germline CDR1 and CDR2 sequences are SGHTA and FQGNSA. V was cut by 5 bases and J by 8 bases, with 9 bases left in between. The CDR3 DNA sequence: TGTGCCAGCAGCCCCGGTACGGAAAAACTGTTTTTT. Protein product: CASSPGTEKLFF.

This clonotype was observed a handful of times. The chain links TRBV3-1 to TRBJ1-5; 9 bases map to TRBD1. With 4 bases clipped from V and 2 bases from J, the junction kept 6 bases outside the gene matches. Germline lookup yields CDR1 LGHDT and CDR2 YNNKEL (reference sequence). The CDR3 spans 16 residues. The CDR3 region is CASSRTGGKGNQPQHF. The CDR3 DNA sequence: TGTGCCAGCAGCCGAACAGGGGGCAAGGGCAATCAGCCCCAGCATTTT.

The chain recombines TRBV20-1 with TRBJ2-7; 9 bases line up with TRBD2. The DNA end is a closer match to TRBJ2-1, so the J assignment may be wrong. This CDR3 spans 14 amino acids. CDR1 DFQATT and CDR2 SNEGSKA come from the germline V gene (reference sequence). DNA for the CDR3: TGCAGTGCTCCAGCGGGAGGAGGAGGAGATGAGCAGTTCTTC. It is translated as CSAPAGGGGDEQFF.

The chain links TRBV9 to TRBJ2-1, with a possible D match to TRBD2 (5 bases). In germline, CDR1 is SGDLS, CDR2 YYNGEE. This CDR3 region has 13 residues. V dropped 4 bases and J dropped 8 bases, with 13 bases sitting between them. The CDR3 loop is CASSPWEFDEQFF. In DNA, the CDR3 is TGTGCCAGCAGCCCCTGGGAGTTCGATGAGCAGTTCTTC.

This clonotype occurred a few times. The chain employs TRBV5-4 and TRBJ2-2, with D perhaps being TRBD1 or TRBD2 (5 bases each). The CDR3 is 15 amino acids. CDR1 SGHNT and CDR2 YYREEE come from the germline V gene (reference sequence). V was shortened by 0 bases and J by 4 bases, with 10 bases between the two germline ends. The CDR3 bases are TGTGCCAGCAGCTTGGGACAGAGGGGCACCGGGGAGCTGTTTTTT. Translation gives CASSLGQRGTGELFF.

This clonotype was found a few times. The chain has TRBV7-3 and TRBJ2-5; D remains ambiguous. Germline V gene data show CDR1 as SGHTA and CDR2 as FQGTGA. The V end lost 2 bases, the J end lost 0 bases, and 4 bases lay between the germline ends. The CDR3 is made up of 13 amino acids. CDR3 nucleotide sequence: TGTGCCAGCAGCTTATACAACCAAGAGACCCAGTACTTC. It is translated as CASSLYNQETQYF.

This clonotype was counted ten times or more. The chain recombines TRBV12-3 or TRBV12-4 with TRBJ2-7; D call uncertain. The V gene lost 8 bases and the J gene lost 2 bases, with 10 bases spanning the gap. The CDR3 extends over 12 amino acids. In nucleotides, the CDR3 is TGTGCCAGCCCCTCGGTCCCCTACGAGCAGTACTTC. It specifies CASPSVPYEQYF.

This clonotype has just a few counts. For the CDR3, the DNA is TGTGCCAGCAGCCCACGAAGATACGAGCAGTACTTC. Its translation: CASSPRRYEQYF. The rearrangement uses TRBV7-6 and TRBJ2-7; D not certain. This CDR3 has 12 amino acids. Trimming took off 5 bases at V and 4 bases at J, with 9 bases between the two ends. CDR1 is SGHVS, CDR2 FNYEAQ, per germline.